These 16 T cell receptor beta chains share one sample of origin, sequenced in a study of early T cells in non-severe SARS-CoV-2 infection. One entry per CDR3 protein results from TCRdb running MiXCR on the 5' RACE reads. The table shows some 48,000 distinct CDR3 sequences, with 7.7% occurring only once. Sequenced material: whole blood. These receptors came from an adult who was a healthcare worker with PCR-confirmed SARS-CoV-2 infection or an uninfected control (not recorded which).

This clonotype was found many times. The V gene is TRBV11-2, the J gene TRBJ1-1, with D hard to call. Trimming took off 5 bases at V and 3 bases at J, with 16 bases between the two ends. The CDR3 has 15 residues. CDR1 is SGHAT, CDR2 FQNNGV, per germline. CDR3 protein: CASSKEPGIDTEAFF. CDR3 coding DNA: TGTGCCAGCAGCAAAGAGCCCGGGATTGACACTGAAGCTTTCTTT.

This clonotype was counted ten times or more. V usage is TRBV4-1 and J usage is TRBJ1-2, with D hard to call. Germline lookup yields CDR1 MGHRA and CDR2 YSYEKL. V was trimmed by 0 bases and J by 0 bases, leaving 8 bases between them. CDR3 length: 15 residues. Here the CDR3 DNA reads TGCGCCAGCAGCCAAGACAGTTCAACTAACTATGGCTACACCTTC. This encodes CASSQDSSTNYGYTF.

This clonotype has a count of ten or more. V and J are TRBV10-3 and TRBJ2-2; TRBD1 might be the D (5 bases). Between the trimmed V and J ends, which lost 0 bases and 2 bases, there was a span of 16 bases. The CDR3 runs 18 residues. From germline, CDR1 is ENHRY and CDR2 SYGVKD. The CDR3 nucleotides read TGTGCCATCAGTGAGTCGAAGGGGAAGACAGTTAACACCGGGGAGCTGTTTTTT. This translates into CAISESKGKTVNTGELFF.

A few counts support this clonotype. Germline is not matched at one junction end, which may reflect a read error. This chain uses TRBV28 with TRBJ2-6, with TRBD1 matching over 7 bases. The CDR3 consists of 17 residues. Germline CDR1 and CDR2: MDHEN and SYDVKM. The CDR3, as DNA: TGTACCAGCAGTCCCCCGGGACAGCTATCTGGGGCCAACGTCCTGACTTTC. This codes for CTSSPPGQLSGANVLTF.

V is TRBV4-3 and J is TRBJ1-2; perhaps TRBD1 as D (5 bases). Germline CDR1 and CDR2: LGHNA and YSLEER. Trimming shortened V by 0 bases and J by 4 bases, and 12 bases separated the two germline ends. The CDR3 totals 15 residues. The CDR3 sequence is CASSQDLRGSYGYTF. CDR3 DNA: TGCGCCAGCAGCCAAGATCTTCGGGGGAGCTATGGCTACACCTTC.

At least ten counts were recorded for this clonotype. The chain carries TRBV5-4 and TRBJ1-4, with a possible D match to TRBD1 (5 bases). The CDR3 consists of 16 residues. V lost 4 bases and J 0 bases, leaving 13 bases between the germline ends. Looked up from germline, CDR1 is SGHNT and CDR2 is YYREEE (reference sequence). CDR3 loop: CASSPGTDPTNEKLFF. The CDR3 DNA sequence: TGTGCCAGCAGCCCTGGGACGGACCCAACTAATGAAAAACTGTTTTTT.

Many counts were recorded for this clonotype. The chain carries TRBV30 and TRBJ1-5, with TRBD1 as a possible D gene (5 bases). Per the germline V gene, CDR1 is GTSNPN and CDR2 is SVGIG (reference sequence). The germline V and J ends were trimmed by 3 bases and 6 bases, with 9 bases remaining between them. This CDR3 is 12 amino acids long. This chain's CDR3 is CAWSNGAQPQHF. The CDR3 coding sequence is TGTGCCTGGAGCAATGGGGCTCAGCCCCAGCATTTT.

This rearrangement joins TRBV28 to TRBJ2-7; 10 bases are shared with TRBD2. The germline V gene encodes CDR1 MDHEN and CDR2 SYDVKM. CDR3 length: 15 residues. The V and J ends lost 6 bases and 0 bases, in that order; junction bases with no gene match: 5. The DNA for the CDR3 is TGTGCCAGCAGAAGCGGGGGGGCCCTCTCCTACGAGCAGTACTTC. Its protein product is CASRSGGALSYEQYF.

This clonotype came up many times. The genes are TRBV5-6 and TRBJ2-2, with a tentative D call TRBD1 (5 bases). This CDR3 spans 15 amino acids. CDR1 is SGHDT, CDR2 YYEEEE, per germline. With 4 bases removed from V and 2 bases from J, the gap between germline ends came to 12 bases. CDR3 sequence (DNA): TGTGCCAGCAGCATCAGGACATCTAACACCGGGGAGCTGTTTTTT. This sequence encodes CASSIRTSNTGELFF. Drawing the rest from reference TRBV5-6 and TRBJ2-2, the complete variable domain is DAGVTQSPTHLIKTRGQQVTLRCSPKSGHDTVSWYQQALGQGPQFIFQYYEEEERQRGNFPDRFSGHQFPNYSSELNVNALLLGDSALYLCASSIRTSNTGELFFGEGSRLTVL.

This clonotype was seen repeatedly, ten times or more. V is TRBV7-9 and J is TRBJ2-1, with 9 bases fitting TRBD2. With 5 bases clipped from V and 4 bases from J, the junction kept 6 bases outside the gene matches. The CDR3 spans 15 residues. The V gene's germline CDR1 is SEHNR and CDR2 FQNEAQ (reference sequence). This chain's CDR3 is CASSRSGGQYNEQFF. Written as DNA, the CDR3 is TGTGCCAGCAGCAGAAGCGGGGGGCAATACAATGAGCAGTTCTTC.

The V call is TRBV30, the J call TRBJ2-2, with D hard to call. The CDR3 loop spans 15 amino acids. V lost 1 base to trimming and J lost 5 bases, with 14 bases between them. Germline loops: CDR1 GTSNPN, CDR2 SVGIG (reference sequence). The CDR3 here is CAWSGTLPLTGELFF. DNA for the CDR3: TGTGCCTGGAGTGGGACCTTGCCATTAACCGGGGAGCTGTTTTTT.

The chain has TRBV18 and TRBJ1-2; 7 bases are a match to TRBD1. CDR3 length: 15 residues. Trimming at V came to 5 bases and at J to 8 bases, leaving 14 bases not matched to a gene. From germline, CDR1 is KGHSH and CDR2 LQKENI. The CDR3 coding sequence is TGTGCCAGCTCATTAGGGCCCCTCAGGGGGGAAGGCTACACCTTC. Encoded protein: CASSLGPLRGEGYTF.

The J gene is TRBJ1-2, the V gene TRBV7-2, with D uncertain. The CDR3 covers 13 residues. Trimming shortened V by 1 base and J by 5 bases, and 8 bases separated the two germline ends. The germline V gene has CDR1 SGHTA and CDR2 FQGNSA. Here the CDR3 reads CASSLGRQYGYTF. The DNA of the CDR3 is TGTGCCAGCAGCTTAGGCAGACAATATGGCTACACCTTC.

This clonotype showed up many times. This chain links TRBV28 with TRBJ1-1, with 9 bases lining up with TRBD1. The CDR3 spans 14 residues. The V and J ends lost 6 bases and 5 bases, in that order; junction bases with no gene match: 7. Germline V gene sequence: CDR1 MDHEN, CDR2 SYDVKM. The CDR3 nucleotides read TGTGCCAGCAGACATGGGACAGGGCGAACTGAAGCTTTCTTT. Protein sequence: CASRHGTGRTEAFF.

In its sample, this clonotype was seen many times. The chain is built from TRBV13 and TRBJ2-1; 8 bases map to TRBD2. V lost 2 bases to trimming and J lost 16 bases; unmatched junction nucleotides: 7. The germline gives CDR1 PRHDT, CDR2 FYEKMQ (reference sequence). This CDR3 spans 12 amino acids. In nucleotides, the CDR3 is TGTGCCAGCAGCTTAATAGCGGGAACACTCTTCTTC. This translates into CASSLIAGTLFF.

In this sample, this clonotype turned up many times. The rearrangement links TRBV28 to TRBJ1-1; 7 bases line up with TRBD1. From germline, CDR1 is MDHEN and CDR2 SYDVKM. This CDR3 is built from 14 residues. J lost 13 bases, V lost 3 bases, and 14 bases had no gene match. The CDR3, as DNA: TGTGCCAGCAGTTTTTGGCAGGGGGGACTGAAGCTTTTCTTT. Encoded protein: CASSFWQGGLKLFF.